This TCR beta chain was captured by sequencing in a study of T-cell memory formation after mild COVID-19. Findings of the study overall: Clones that contracted from day 15 to 85 had balanced CD4/CD8; later expanders were CD4+ biased.

On this clonotype: Its antigen remains unknown.

5'RACE with constant-segment primers yielded barcoded, UMI-tagged TCR alpha and TCR beta cDNA libraries. TCRdb passed the 5' RACE reads through MiXCR, listing each CDR3 protein once. This table holds roughly 240,000 distinct CDR3 sequences, less than 20% found once. The germline V and J ends were trimmed by 8 bases and 1 base, with 14 bases remaining between them. The CDR3 runs to 14 residues. The sequence was collected from an adult woman who had mild COVID-19 (a few samples of this study predate the infection). Cell type and time point are not known. The sample comprised PBMCs or a T cell subset sorted from them (not recorded which). This chain uses TRBV12-3 or TRBV12-4 with TRBJ1-1; D gene ambiguous. This CDR3 is CASPKTEGNTEAFF. The CDR3 DNA follows: TGTGCCAGCCCTAAGACCGAGGGGAACACTGAAGCTTTCTTT.